Below are 23 T cell receptor beta chains sequenced from a single sample in a study of cytomegalovirus exposure and HLA in healthy donors. A multiplex PCR was run with 60 Vbeta primers and 13 Jbeta primers. TCRdb's table, derived via immunoSEQ multiplex PCR, lists solely in-frame clones and lacks some. The sample has some 160,000 clones, 84% seen once. The sequenced sample consisted of PBMCs. The receptors were sampled from a boy aged 2 to 10 in good health and CMV-seronegative.

The chain is built from TRBV11-2 and TRBJ2-2; perhaps TRBD2 as D (5 bases). There are 18 residues in the CDR3. Trimming pared 0 bases from V and 1 base from J, leaving 15 bases between. Germline-derived CDR1 and CDR2 are SGHAT and FQNNGV. The CDR3 loop is CASSLEGPDYRNTGELFF. The CDR3 coding sequence is TGTGCCAGCAGCTTAGAGGGCCCAGACTACCGGAACACCGGGGAGCTGTTTTTT.

The rearrangement links TRBV16 to TRBJ1-1; 11 nucleotides match TRBD1. With V trimmed by 6 bases and J by 1 base, 10 bases remained unmatched. This CDR3 spans 17 amino acids. CDR1 and CDR2 (germline): KGHSY, FQNENV. The CDR3 DNA sequence: TGTGCCAGCAGACAACCGGGACAGGGGGGGAAGAACACTGAAGCTTTCTTT. It is translated as CASRQPGQGGKNTEAFF.

V gene TRBV2 combines with J gene TRBJ2-5; D is uncertain. Trimming stripped 6 bases from V and 5 bases from J, with 4 bases between. The germline gives CDR1 SNHLY, CDR2 FYNNEI. This CDR3 has 10 amino acids. CDR3 sequence (DNA): TGTGCCAGCAGGGGCGAGACCCAGTACTTC. This encodes CASRGETQYF.

V gene TRBV6-1 combines with J gene TRBJ1-2, with D tentatively TRBD1 (5 bases). Germline CDR1 and CDR2: MNHNS and SASEGT. CDR3 length: 17 amino acids. The V end lost 2 bases, the J end lost 6 bases, and 22 bases lay between the germline ends. CDR3 region: CASSEWGQGSHSDGYTF. CDR3 DNA sequence: TGTGCCAGCAGTGAATGGGGTCAGGGCAGCCATTCGGATGGCTACACCTTC.

The chain recombines TRBV5-4 with TRBJ1-3; 8 nucleotides match TRBD1. J was trimmed by 2 bases and V by 4 bases; bases with no gene match: 8. The CDR3 loop spans 16 amino acids. The germline gives CDR1 SGHNT, CDR2 YYREEE (reference sequence). DNA of the CDR3: TGTGCCAGCAGCCGAACTCTGACAGGGGCTGGAAACACCATATATTTT. Amino acids: CASSRTLTGAGNTIYF.

This chain connects TRBV14 to TRBJ2-7, with 8 bases that match TRBD1. V lost 2 bases, J lost 7 bases, and 10 bases stayed unmatched. CDR3 length: 15 residues. CDR1 and CDR2 from the germline V gene are SGHDN and FVKESK. The CDR3 region is CASSQRRGRANEQYF. The CDR3 bases are TGTGCCAGCAGCCAACGCAGGGGGCGCGCGAATGAGCAGTACTTC.

The CDR3 reads CASSEAPSTQHF. CDR3 sequence (DNA): TGTGCCAGCAGTGAAGCGCCCTCGACCCAGCATTTT. The chain has TRBV6-5 and TRBJ1-5; D not resolved. Germline lookup yields CDR1 MNHEY and CDR2 SVGAGI. The germline V and J ends were trimmed by 5 bases and 11 bases, with 13 bases remaining between them. The CDR3 contains 12 residues.

The chain is built from TRBV5-4 and TRBJ2-2; unclear D gene. V was trimmed by 4 bases and J by 5 bases, leaving 15 bases between them. The CDR3 length is 15 residues. Germline CDR1 is SGHNT and CDR2 is YYREEE (reference sequence). The DNA for the CDR3 is TGTGCCAGCAGCGCGACACCCTCGAGAACCGGGGAGCTGTTTTTT. Translation gives CASSATPSRTGELFF.

The J gene is TRBJ2-6, the V gene TRBV7-9, with D maybe TRBD1 (5 bases). Trimming removed 5 bases at V and 1 base at J, with 12 bases between. The CDR3 contains 16 residues. The germline V gene has CDR1 SEHNR and CDR2 FQNEAQ (reference sequence). The CDR3 here is CASSAQGMSGANVLTF. The CDR3 DNA is TGTGCCAGCAGCGCCCAGGGTATGTCTGGGGCCAACGTCCTGACTTTC.

This rearrangement joins TRBV25-1 to TRBJ2-1; 10 bases match TRBD1. CDR1 and CDR2 (germline): MGHDK, SYGVNS. V dropped 1 base and J dropped 9; count of bases not matched to a gene: 9. The CDR3 length is 16 residues. CDR3 sequence: CASSESGGQGRSEQFF. For the CDR3, the DNA is TGTGCCAGCAGTGAATCAGGGGGACAGGGGAGGAGTGAGCAGTTCTTC.

This clone was detected once. The J gene is TRBJ1-3, the V gene TRBV14, with 8 nucleotides matching TRBD1. After removal of 4 bases from V and 1 base from J, the junction contained 3 bases not matched to a gene. There are 15 residues in the CDR3. Germline V gene lookup returns CDR1 SGHDN and CDR2 FVKESK. The CDR3 DNA reads TGTGCCAGCAGCCGAAGGACAGGGTCTGGAAACACCATATATTTT. Encoded protein: CASSRRTGSGNTIYF.

The chain links TRBV7-8 to TRBJ2-7, with TRBD2 as a possible D gene (5 bases). The germline V and J ends were trimmed by 6 bases and 6 bases, with 12 bases remaining between them. CDR1 is SGHVS, CDR2 FQNEAQ, per germline. The CDR3 totals 12 residues. The CDR3: CASRATITEQYF. The CDR3 DNA sequence: TGTGCCAGCAGAGCGACTATAACCGAGCAGTACTTC. Based on the CDR3 plus reference TRBV7-8 and TRBJ2-7, the full variable domain is GAGVSQSPRYKVAKRGQDVALRCDPISGHVSLFWYQQALGQGPEFLTYFQNEAQLDKSGLPSDRFFAERPEGSVSTLKIQRTQQEDSAVYLCASRATITEQYFGPGTRLTVT.

This clone came up once. The chain couples TRBV19 to TRBJ1-1; no definite D call. The CDR3 has 12 residues. Trimming took off 0 bases at V and 6 bases at J, with 5 bases between the two ends. Germline CDR1 is LNHDA and CDR2 is SQIVND (reference sequence). CDR3 loop: CASSIDGAEAFF. The DNA for the CDR3 is TGTGCCAGTAGTATAGACGGGGCTGAAGCTTTCTTT.

This chain connects TRBV4-1 to TRBJ2-3; 10 bases are shared with TRBD1. Germline V CDR1 and CDR2: MGHRA, YSYEKL. Trimming took 1 base from V and 0 from J; bases not matched to a gene: 7. The CDR3 runs 18 residues. The CDR3 spells CASSQVTRDRGSTDTQYF. The CDR3 DNA follows: TGCGCCAGCAGCCAAGTCACCCGGGACAGGGGCAGCACAGATACGCAGTATTTT.

The rearrangement links TRBV28 to TRBJ2-7, with TRBD2 as a possible D gene (5 bases). Germline V gene lookup returns CDR1 MDHEN and CDR2 SYDVKM. The CDR3 length is 13 residues. Trimming stripped 8 bases from V and 6 bases from J, with 17 bases between. CDR3 DNA sequence: TGTGCCAGCCGAACACTAGTTCACGGCGAGCAGTACTTC. Encoded protein: CASRTLVHGEQYF.

This rearrangement joins TRBV7-2 to TRBJ1-1, with D tentatively TRBD1 (5 bases). Germline CDR1 SGHTA, CDR2 FQGNSA. Trimming took off 0 bases at V and 6 bases at J, with 11 bases between the two ends. The CDR3 is 14 residues long. CDR3 in DNA: TGTGCCAGCAGCTTAGCAGGGGATTACGCTGAAGCTTTCTTT. This codes for CASSLAGDYAEAFF.

J is TRBJ1-1 and V is TRBV7-9; tentatively, D is TRBD1 (6 bases). The CDR3 contains 13 residues. V was trimmed by 1 base and J by 8 bases, leaving 11 bases between them. Germline lookup yields CDR1 SEHNR and CDR2 FQNEAQ (reference sequence). CDR3 bases: TGTGCCAGCAGCTTAGGGACAGCGCCCGAAGCTTTCTTT. Protein product: CASSLGTAPEAFF.

Only a few counts were recorded for this clone. The genes are TRBV15 and TRBJ2-5, with D uncertain. Germline V gene lookup returns CDR1 LNHNV and CDR2 YYDKDF (reference sequence). V was trimmed by 1 base and J by 4 bases, leaving 7 bases between them. The CDR3 extends over 13 amino acids. CDR3 in amino acids: CATSRGWAETQYF. CDR3 nucleotides: TGTGCCACCAGCAGAGGATGGGCAGAGACCCAGTACTTC.

Here the CDR3 reads CASSLASDTQNIQYF. DNA for the CDR3: TGTGCCAGCAGCTTAGCGAGTGACACCCAAAACATTCAGTACTTC. The rearrangement links TRBV7-9 to TRBJ2-4; D is undetermined. The V end was cut by 0 bases, the J end by 5 bases, with 11 bases between. This CDR3 is 15 amino acids long. The germline gives CDR1 SEHNR, CDR2 FQNEAQ (reference sequence).

J is TRBJ2-5 and V is TRBV5-6, with D perhaps matching TRBD1 (6 bases). V was shortened by 4 bases and J by 5 bases, with 15 bases between the two germline ends. Germline V CDR1 and CDR2: SGHDT, YYEEEE. This CDR3 has 14 residues. CDR3 in amino acids: CASSLDSQGETQYF. The CDR3 DNA follows: TGTGCCAGCAGCCTGGATTCGCAGGGGGAGACCCAGTACTTC.

The genes are TRBV19 and TRBJ2-7, with D possibly TRBD1 on 6 matching bases. Germline V CDR1 and CDR2: LNHDA, SQIVND (reference sequence). The CDR3 loop spans 14 amino acids. V lost 3 bases and J 3 bases, leaving 12 bases between the germline ends. The CDR3 DNA reads as TGTGCCAGTAGTATTCAGGGGAGTGGCTACGAGCAGTACTTC. Translated, it gives CASSIQGSGYEQYF.

The V and J genes are TRBV2 and TRBJ1-2; D not certain. The CDR3 has 12 residues. V was pared by 4 bases and J by 6 bases, with 9 bases between. Germline V gives CDR1 SNHLY, CDR2 FYNNEI. The DNA for the CDR3 is TGTGCCAGCAGTGTGACTAGGGATGGCTACACCTTC. Protein sequence: CASSVTRDGYTF. Supplemented by reference TRBV2 and TRBJ1-2, the full variable domain reads EPEVTQTPSHQVTQMGQEVILRCVPISNHLYFYWYRQILGQKVEFLVSFYNNEISEKSEIFDDQFSVERPDGSNFTLKIRSTKLEDSAMYFCASSVTRDGYTFGSGTRLTVV.

The rearrangement joins TRBV5-1 to TRBJ2-1; D is perhaps TRBD2 (5 bases). The CDR3 is made up of 11 amino acids. The germline V and J ends were trimmed by 0 bases and 10 bases, with 5 bases remaining between them. Germline values: CDR1 SGHRS, CDR2 YFSETQ. The CDR3 nucleotides are TGCGCCAGCAGCTTGGCGGGAGAGCAGTTCTTC. The encoded protein is CASSLAGEQFF.